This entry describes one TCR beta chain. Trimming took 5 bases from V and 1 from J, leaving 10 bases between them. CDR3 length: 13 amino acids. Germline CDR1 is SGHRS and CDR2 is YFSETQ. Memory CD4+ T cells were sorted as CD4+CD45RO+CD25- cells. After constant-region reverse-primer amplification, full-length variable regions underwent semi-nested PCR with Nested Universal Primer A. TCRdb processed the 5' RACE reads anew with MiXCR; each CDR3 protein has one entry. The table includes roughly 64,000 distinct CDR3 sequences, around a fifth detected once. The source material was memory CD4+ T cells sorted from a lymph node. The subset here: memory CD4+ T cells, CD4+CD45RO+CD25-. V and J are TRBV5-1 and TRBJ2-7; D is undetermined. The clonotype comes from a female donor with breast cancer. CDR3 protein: CASSSSRSYEQYF. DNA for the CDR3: TGCGCCAGCAGTTCCTCAAGGTCCTACGAGCAGTACTTC.